This T cell receptor (beta chain) was sequenced in a study of regulatory T cells in long-lasting Graves disease. As for the study in general: In persistent Graves' disease, antithyroid drugs had been taken for over 5 years and TSH receptor antibodies stayed positive.

This clonotype was seen only a few times. Its cognate antigen is unknown. The germline CDR1 and CDR2 sequences are DFQATT and SNEGSKA (reference sequence). Trimming took 1 base from V and 1 from J; bases not matched to a gene: 8. CDR3 length equals 19 residues. Libraries of TCR beta came from iRepertoire HTBI primers plus Arm-PCR of CDR3 regions. One entry per CDR3 protein results from TCRdb running MiXCR on the multiplex PCR reads. The sample lists more than 350,000 distinct CDR3 sequences, about 21% occurring once. Whole-study results and caveats: Persistent patients shared more public clonotypes (under 3,000) than newly diagnosed patients (approximately 1,000).

Stated time point: persistent/refractory GD, antithyroid drugs over 5 years with positive TRAb. Researchers made the TCR library from RNA that was extracted from PBMCs. The rearrangement links TRBV20-1 to TRBJ2-2, with 14 positions matching TRBD2. The sequencing used peripheral blood mononuclear cells (PBMCs), collected when the disease was refractory, from a patient treated with antithyroid drugs. This receptor was identified in a female donor with Graves disease. The CDR3 here is CSARAWVGLAGVNTGELFF. The DNA for the CDR3 is TGCAGTGCTAGAGCCTGGGTGGGACTAGCGGGAGTGAACACCGGGGAGCTGTTTTTT.